This entry describes one T cell receptor beta chain. This clone's antigen is unknown. These data are taken from a study of cytomegalovirus exposure and HLA in healthy donors (dated by TCRdb to between 2016 and 2019). Some background on the complete study: According to an earlier analysis of several hundred of the donors, 150 million to 200 million T cells yielded 120 million or so unique TCR beta sequences and about 280 Gb of sequence data. About 280 gigabases of sequencing data and approximately 91 million unique TCR sequences made up an early release that covered 500 to 700 HLA-typed donors. Of the 300 to 500 genotyped donors, 80% to 90% were placed in the genetic ancestry cluster associated with self-reported Caucasian donors. The study aimed to test whether signatures of past pathogen exposure could be identified by cataloging public T cell receptors. Using immunosequencing, the study profiled T cell repertoires from 666 subjects and related those repertoires to cytomegalovirus serostatus. A separate validation cohort of about 110 different subjects was used in addition to the approximately 610-subject first cohort. The study combined high-throughput TCR immunosequencing, statistical association of individual TCRs with disease status, and machine learning to predict cytomegalovirus infection status. To study patterns of TCR occurrence, a later analysis re-analyzed previously published TCR beta repertoires from 666 donors and added high-resolution HLA genotyping. In the later analysis, no new phenotypic data were used to find candidate immune exposures; instead, reliance was placed on TCR beta sequences and their occurrence across donors. An earlier analysis of nearly 600 of the donors applied high-throughput TCR beta sequencing to assess whether each TCR beta V gene segment acted as functional or pseudogenic. Donor age, sex, ethnicity and CMV serostatus were collected together with the repertoire data. A later genetic analysis used genome-wide SNP genotypes for about 60% of the roughly 700 donors, treating that subset as a discovery cohort. Every repertoire in the discovery cohort had been generated on one and the same sequencing platform. Class I and class II HLA loci were covered by the typing at four-digit resolution. The number of donors typed differed by locus, with 629-630 for A, B, C, DRB1 and DQB1, about 500 for DQA1, 606 for DPA1, and around 450 for DPB1. Four or five DR-DQ haplotypes were handled as single units for association and clustering because linkage in the cohort was strong. On average, over 200,000 unique TCR beta nucleotide sequences were sequenced per donor among several hundred genotyped donors of the cohort, with approximately 18% of those sequences being non-productive.

In total, roughly 670 healthy bone marrow donors made up the cohort. All cohort members were sampled while nominally healthy, although unrecorded immune exposures were likely present. The donor was CMV seronegative and was included in the group of under 450 seronegative cohort members. Every donor gave a peripheral blood sample, and the peripheral blood mononuclear cells from that sample were used for TCR beta sequencing. The Qiagen DNeasy Blood Extraction Kit was used to extract genomic DNA from the blood cell samples. Libraries were prepared through the immunoSEQ multiplex PCR assay. For the multiplex PCR, a mixture combining 60 forward primers for TCR Vbeta segments and 13 reverse primers for TCR Jbeta segments was used. The CDR3 region of rearranged TCR beta genes was amplified from genomic DNA by a multiplex PCR assay. On the Illumina HiSeq System, the amplified TCR beta libraries were sequenced as 87-base-pair reads. The paper's data handling went like this. A later analysis counted about 80 million unique TCR beta chains across the 700 or so repertoires, and around 12 million of these chains were shared by at least two donors. To remove PCR and sequencing errors, raw reads were error-corrected and collapsed into unique sequences using a nearest-neighbor algorithm that merged closely related sequences. CDR3 sequences were aligned to IMGT reference sequences to assign V, D and J gene segments. Each retained sequence needed at least a six-nucleotide match to both a V gene segment and a J gene segment. Rearrangements were called productive when the CDR3 lacked stop codons and stayed in frame with V and J; all others were non-productive. Following IMGT convention, CDR3 was defined as the stretch from the second conserved V-encoded cysteine up to the conserved J-encoded phenylalanine. In an earlier analysis of more than 550 of the donors, sequences lacking an unambiguous match to a single V gene segment were excluded. An earlier analysis of a few hundred of the donors called V segments functional above 56.7% productive rearrangements and segregating when the between-donor standard deviation exceeded 5%. A statistical classification framework was built to diagnose cytomegalovirus status from the catalog of TCR beta chain sequences. In a later analysis, TCR nucleotide sequences were compared against IMGT/GENE-DB human TR gene sequences so that V and J genes could be assigned. The TCRdist pipeline was used in a later analysis to assign CDR3 sequences and most-parsimonious VDJ recombination scenarios. In a later analysis, each TCR beta chain was defined by its CDR3 amino acid sequence together with its V-gene family, and reads lacking a unique V-gene family were excluded. To address suspected cross-contamination and a sequencing artifact, a later analysis removed under 600 highly shared, low-generation-probability nucleotide sequences. A later analysis calculated a clonal expansion index for each public chain from normalized within-repertoire ranks of inferred template counts. In a later analysis, generation probabilities were computed with a VDJ recombination model fitted to out-of-frame rearrangements, and the resulting probabilities were checked against IGoR. In a later analysis, TCR-TCR, TCR-HLA and TCR-CMV co-occurrence was scored with hypergeometric tests, and a repertoire-size bias correction was applied to TCR pairs. False discovery rates were estimated in a later analysis by permuting HLA or CMV assignments 20 times. In a later analysis, co-occurring TCRs were grouped using DBSCAN, with TCRdist sequence similarity added in when clustering inside HLA-allele-positive subsets. For co-occurrence clustering, repertoires with fewer than 30,000 or more than 120,000 public chains were excluded, along with roughly 5 repertoires with anomalous nucleotide sharing. TCRdb stores this immuneACCESS table with in-frame sequences only. Part of the clones is absent; in the studies checked, under half of the shortfall reflects unresolved V genes, and no reason is known for the rest. From that table come the V and J calls and clone size; the DNA was used to work out D and trimming. The table for this sample records roughly 50,000 clones. The ten largest clones take up 6% to 7.5% of the sample.

Results the study describes overall, beyond this receptor: In a later analysis, most CMV-associated TCR beta chains were found to appear HLA-restricted, with HLA associations seemingly driven largely by CMV exposure. A later analysis found that HLA-associated TCR beta chains were more clonally expanded and had lower generation probabilities than equally common non-associated chains. A later genetic analysis associated a missense DCLRE1C variant with V-gene and J-gene trimming of TCR beta chains, and an independent cohort replicated the association. In a later analysis, several top co-occurrence clusters were reported to appear linked to parvovirus B19, influenza, CMV and Epstein-Barr virus. Cytomegalovirus status was reported to be diagnosed by the classifier with high specificity and sensitivity in both the original and validation cohorts. A further reported finding was that TCR beta sequences accurately predicted the HLA-A and HLA-B alleles for most subjects in the first cohort. Some IMGT-functional V segments, including TRBV6-2 and TRBV6-3, could not be told apart with the 87-base-pair reads, so those segments were excluded. Immune exposure information for the cohort was limited to CMV serostatus. Only TCR beta chains were sequenced in this cohort, and the absence of alpha or paired-chain data limited detectable features. Because counts were too low, some 16 rarely observed V segments, including chromosome 9 orphons, were excluded from the earlier analysis of a few hundred of the donors. In an earlier analysis of some 550 of the donors, most TCR beta V segments were observed in productive rearrangements about 87% or about 30% of the time, broadly matching IMGT annotations. The authors suggested that the approach could potentially be generalized to other disease states and immunological phenotypes. In the study, some 160 TCR beta chains were listed as associated with cytomegalovirus. Specific HLA alleles were associated with around 18,000 TCR beta sequences at a false discovery rate of 0.05 in a later analysis. The sequencing pipeline was judged likely to have produced a cluster of highly shared sequence variants as a technical artifact. Assigning TCR associations to individual alleles was difficult when HLA alleles, especially DR and DQ, strongly co-occurred. HLA typing was unavailable for some donors at each locus, so association tests used only the typed subset. A few of the identified cytomegalovirus-associated TCR beta chains were confirmed in vitro to be specific for cytomegalovirus antigens. According to a later genetic analysis, donors in an Asian-associated ancestry cluster had fewer N-insertions in productive TCRs than the roughly 660-donor mean. Most TCR sequences were seen in very few donors, while some public TCRs were found in many individuals. Roughly uniform sequencing depth across donors was assumed in presence/absence analyses, although this assumption may not hold. A later analysis found that TCR association rates varied across HLA loci, with DRB1 alleles showing the most associated TCRs and HLA-C alleles the fewest. Linkage disequilibrium might explain the correlated functional status among segregating V segments, but an unknown experimental factor could not be excluded.

For CDR1 and CDR2, the germline V gene lists SGHRS and YFSETQ. Spanning cysteine to phenylalanine, the CDR3 consists of 16 amino acids. Just CDR3 DNA is preserved here, 48 bases in frame from base 1. A distance of 13 bases separates the germline ends of V and J, which lose 3 bases and 0 bases respectively. This clonotype originated in a middle-aged woman in good health and CMV-seronegative. What was sequenced was PBMCs. The chain is assembled from TRBV5-1 and TRBJ1-5, with TRBD1 perhaps the D gene, on 6 matching bases. In nucleotide form, the sequence is TGCGCCAGCAGCTGTGGACAGCTATATAGCAATCAGCCCCAGCATTTT. Its translation is CASSCGQLYSNQPQHF.